These 17 T cell receptor beta chains came from one sample sequenced in a study of shared clonotypes between healthy human individuals. The table came from immunoSEQ multiplex PCR; TCRdb's copy has only in-frame clones and leaves some out. This table holds more than 1.2 million clones, just under 99% found once. Sequences were obtained from naive CD4+ T cells sorted from blood. Noted subset: CD45RA+ positively selected. Receptors were obtained from a man under 40 in good health.

Worth noting for this clone: Other DNA sequences in this sample translate to the same CDR3. The rearrangement uses TRBV5-6 and TRBJ2-2; D is undetermined. Germline V gives CDR1 SGHDT, CDR2 YYEEEE. V lost 0 bases and J lost 6, with 6 bases in between. The CDR3 has 13 amino acids. CDR3 loop: CASSLAGPGELFF. CDR3 DNA: TGTGCCAGCAGCTTGGCAGGACCCGGGGAGCTGTTTTTT. Filled out from reference TRBV5-6 and TRBJ2-2, the complete variable domain reads DAGVTQSPTHLIKTRGQQVTLRCSPKSGHDTVSWYQQALGQGPQFIFQYYEEEERQRGNFPDRFSGHQFPNYSSELNVNALLLGDSALYLCASSLAGPGELFFGEGSRLTVL.

This clone was detected once. J is TRBJ2-3 and V is TRBV18; unclear D gene. V lost 2 bases and J lost 1, with 10 bases in between. The CDR3 spans 15 residues. Germline V gene data show CDR1 as KGHSH and CDR2 as LQKENI. DNA for the CDR3: TGTGCCAGCTCACCAACACTGTATGGCACAGATACGCAGTATTTT. Protein sequence: CASSPTLYGTDTQYF.

The rearrangement links TRBV5-1 to TRBJ2-7; TRBD1 agrees at 10 bases. The V gene's germline CDR1 is SGHRS and CDR2 YFSETQ. The V segment lost 4 bases and the J segment 7 bases; nucleotides outside the gene matches: 14. The CDR3 has 16 amino acids. The CDR3 bases are TGCGCCAGCAGCCCATCGGTTGGACAGGGGGATACGGAGCAGTACTTC. It codes for CASSPSVGQGDTEQYF. Full variable domain (missing parts from reference TRBV5-1 and TRBJ2-7): KAGVTQTPRYLIKTRGQQVTLSCSPISGHRSVSWYQQTPGQGLQFLFEYFSETQRNKGNFPGRFSGRQFSNSRSEMNVSTLELGDSALYLCASSPSVGQGDTEQYFGPGTRLTVT.

The chain is built from TRBV4-2 and TRBJ2-7, with 9 positions matching TRBD2. V dropped 2 bases and J dropped 6; count of bases not matched to a gene: 11. CDR1 LGHNA and CDR2 YNFKEQ come from the germline V gene. The CDR3 consists of 16 residues. The CDR3 loop reads CASSQRLSGSLVEQYF. In DNA, the CDR3 is TGTGCCAGCAGCCAACGCCTTAGCGGGAGCTTAGTCGAGCAGTACTTC.

For this clone: This specimen includes other DNA sequences encoding the same CDR3. This chain's CDR3 is CSAGSNYGYTF. The CDR3 DNA reads as TGCAGTGCCGGCAGCAACTATGGCTACACCTTC. The chain uses TRBV20-1 and TRBJ1-2; D gene uncertain. The CDR3 has 11 amino acids. The V gene lost 6 bases and the J gene lost 2 bases, with 7 bases spanning the gap. CDR1 and CDR2 (germline): DFQATT, SNEGSKA (reference sequence).

The chain is built from TRBV9 and TRBJ1-1, with D perhaps matching TRBD1 (6 bases). Per the germline V gene, CDR1 is SGDLS and CDR2 is YYNGEE. The CDR3 is 15 residues long. Trimming took off 0 bases at V and 1 base at J, with 10 bases between the two ends. The CDR3 region has the DNA TGTGCCAGCAGCGTAGACCAGGGGACGAACACTGAAGCTTTCTTT. Its translation: CASSVDQGTNTEAFF.

This rearrangement joins TRBV4-1 to TRBJ2-7; 13 bases map to TRBD2. V lost 2 bases and J lost 2; bases outside the gene matches: 6. The germline V gene has CDR1 MGHRA and CDR2 YSYEKL. This CDR3 region has 17 residues. As DNA, the CDR3 is TGCGCCAGCAGCCAATGGCCCACTAGCGGGAGGGCCTACGAGCAGTACTTC. It encodes CASSQWPTSGRAYEQYF.

This clone was counted once. The CDR3 here is CASRGSGPRRSYEQYF. The CDR3 region has the DNA TGCGCCAGCAGGGGTAGCGGCCCTCGGAGGTCCTACGAGCAGTACTTC. The chain couples TRBV10-1 to TRBJ2-7, with D possibly matching TRBD2 (6 bases). This CDR3 spans 16 amino acids. Germline V lookup: CDR1 WNHNN, CDR2 SYGVQD (reference sequence). Trimming shortened V by 6 bases and J by 1 base, and 19 bases separated the two germline ends.

The chain carries TRBV5-1 and TRBJ2-7, with 9 bases fitting TRBD1. The germline CDR1 and CDR2 sequences are SGHRS and YFSETQ. The junction had 7 bases not matched to a gene; V was cut back by 0 bases and J by 3 bases. The CDR3 consists of 16 residues. CDR3 amino acids: CASSLGGGQGLYEQYF. The CDR3 DNA is TGCGCCAGCAGCTTGGGAGGGGGACAGGGCCTCTACGAGCAGTACTTC.

In its sample, this clone was seen once. The genes are TRBV10-1 and TRBJ1-3, with D maybe TRBD1 (6 bases). The CDR3 totals 13 residues. Between the trimmed V and J ends, which lost 6 bases and 3 bases, there was a span of 9 bases. Looked up from germline, CDR1 is WNHNN and CDR2 is SYGVQD (reference sequence). CDR3 sequence reads: CASSTGNGNTIYF. The CDR3 nucleotides are TGCGCCAGCAGCACAGGGAATGGAAACACCATATATTTT.

In DNA form, the CDR3 reads TGTGCCAGCAGCCCGGGACCTACGAGGGCCGGGGAGCTGTTTTTT. Its protein product is CASSPGPTRAGELFF. The V call is TRBV7-9, the J call TRBJ2-2, with D perhaps TRBD1 or TRBD2 (5 bases each). Germline V gene data show CDR1 as SEHNR and CDR2 as FQNEAQ (reference sequence). This CDR3 is built from 15 residues. V lost 5 bases and J 6 bases, leaving 16 bases between the germline ends. The full variable domain, its missing parts supplied by reference TRBV7-9 and TRBJ2-2, is DTGVSQNPRHKITKRGQNVTFRCDPISEHNRLYWYRQTLGQGPEFLTYFQNEAQLEKSRLLSDRFSAERPKGSFSTLEIQRTEQGDSAMYLCASSPGPTRAGELFFGEGSRLTVL.

The chain combines TRBV18 with TRBJ2-2; 8 nucleotides agree with TRBD2. Per the germline V gene, CDR1 is KGHSH and CDR2 is LQKENI. After removal of 3 bases from V and 3 bases from J, the junction contained 3 bases not matched to a gene. The CDR3 is 15 amino acids. CDR3 in amino acids: CASSPGLVDTGELFF. Here the CDR3 DNA reads TGTGCCAGCTCACCGGGACTAGTAGACACCGGGGAGCTGTTTTTT.

The chain links TRBV11-2 to TRBJ2-1; TRBD2 is a possible D gene (5 bases). The CDR3 totals 16 residues. Deletions cut 5 bases from V and 4 bases from J, with 18 bases between. CDR1 is SGHAT, CDR2 FQNNGV, per germline. Written as DNA, the CDR3 is TGTGCCAGCAGCCCCATCACCGCGGGCCTATACAATGAGCAGTTCTTC. This gives the protein CASSPITAGLYNEQFF. The entire variable domain, with the rest obtained from reference TRBV11-2 and TRBJ2-1, is as follows: EAGVAQSPRYKIIEKRQSVAFWCNPISGHATLYWYQQILGQGPKLLIQFQNNGVVDDSQLPKDRFSAERLKGVDSTLKIQPAKLEDSAVYLCASSPITAGLYNEQFFGPGTRLTVL.

The chain combines TRBV20-1 with TRBJ2-1; D is uncertain. V was trimmed by 8 bases and J by 7 bases, leaving 9 bases between them. The CDR3 has 10 amino acids. Germline V gene lookup returns CDR1 DFQATT and CDR2 SNEGSKA (reference sequence). For the CDR3, the DNA is TGCAGTTGCAGAGTGAATGAGCAGTTCTTC. Its protein is CSCRVNEQFF.

The V and J genes are TRBV5-1 and TRBJ2-7, with 8 bases that match TRBD1. CDR3 length: 14 residues. V was pared by 3 bases and J by 4 bases, with 6 bases of the junction left unmatched. Germline CDR1 is SGHRS and CDR2 is YFSETQ. CDR3 nucleotides: TGCGCCAGCAGCTCAGACAGGGGTGATTACGAGCAGTACTTC. This encodes CASSSDRGDYEQYF.

The chain links TRBV6-5 to TRBJ1-1; maybe TRBD1 (6 bases). The CDR3 is made up of 14 amino acids. From germline, CDR1 is MNHEY and CDR2 SVGAGI. The germline V and J ends were trimmed by 1 base and 5 bases, with 11 bases remaining between them. In DNA, the CDR3 is TGTGCCAGCAGTTACTGGGGTGACAGGACTGAAGCTTTCTTT. It is translated as CASSYWGDRTEAFF.

The chain is built from TRBV5-1 and TRBJ2-1, with 14 bases identical to TRBD2. Germline V gives CDR1 SGHRS, CDR2 YFSETQ. The trim removed 3 bases at V and 1 base at J, leaving 9 bases unmatched. The CDR3 is 19 residues long. The CDR3: CASSSGLAGESRSYNEQFF. CDR3 bases: TGCGCCAGCAGCTCGGGACTAGCGGGAGAGTCTCGGTCCTACAATGAGCAGTTCTTC. Full variable domain (missing parts from reference TRBV5-1 and TRBJ2-1): KAGVTQTPRYLIKTRGQQVTLSCSPISGHRSVSWYQQTPGQGLQFLFEYFSETQRNKGNFPGRFSGRQFSNSRSEMNVSTLELGDSALYLCASSSGLAGESRSYNEQFFGPGTRLTVL.